This TCR beta chain derives from a study of blood T cell repertoires in COVID-19. Study information: Sites across the United States, Italy and Spain contributed samples from acute and convalescent COVID-19. From T cells, B-cell-depleted T cells, or PBMCs came the material, which was cDNA or gDNA.

The CDR3 extends over 14 amino acids. Germline loops: CDR1 MNHEY, CDR2 SVGAGI. The V and J ends lost 6 bases and 9 bases, in that order; junction bases with no gene match: 7. Study processing details: From reference gene primer amplification, estimates of nucleated cell counts were derived. TCRdb's copy holds only in-frame clones and misses some; the assay was immunoSEQ multiplex PCR. That table is the source of V, J and clone size, and D and trimming were worked out from the DNA. The sample consists of under 300,000 clones, over 80% of them appearing once. The sample consisted of peripheral blood. This TCR derives from a woman in her thirties or forties with acute or convalescent COVID-19. The chain has TRBV6-5 and TRBJ1-6; TRBD1 matches 8 bases. The CDR3 nucleotides are TGTGCCAGCAGATCAGGGGGCTCTGGTTCACCCCTCCACTTT. Translating it yields CASRSGGSGSPLHF.